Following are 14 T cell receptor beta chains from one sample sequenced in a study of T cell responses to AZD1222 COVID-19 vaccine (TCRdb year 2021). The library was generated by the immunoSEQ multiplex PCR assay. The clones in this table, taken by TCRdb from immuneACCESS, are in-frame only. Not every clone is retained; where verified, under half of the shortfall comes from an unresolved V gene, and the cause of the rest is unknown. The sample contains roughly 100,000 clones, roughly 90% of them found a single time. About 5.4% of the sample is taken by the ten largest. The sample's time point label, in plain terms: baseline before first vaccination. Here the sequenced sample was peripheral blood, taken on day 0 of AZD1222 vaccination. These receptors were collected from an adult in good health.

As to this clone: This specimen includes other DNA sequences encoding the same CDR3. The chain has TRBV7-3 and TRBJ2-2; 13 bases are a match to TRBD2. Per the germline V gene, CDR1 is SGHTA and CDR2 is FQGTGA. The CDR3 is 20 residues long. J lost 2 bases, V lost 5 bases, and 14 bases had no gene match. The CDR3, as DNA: TGTGCCAGCAGCCCATTCCCCGGGGGACTAGCGGGACGAAACACCGGGGAGCTGTTTTTT. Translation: CASSPFPGGLAGRNTGELFF.

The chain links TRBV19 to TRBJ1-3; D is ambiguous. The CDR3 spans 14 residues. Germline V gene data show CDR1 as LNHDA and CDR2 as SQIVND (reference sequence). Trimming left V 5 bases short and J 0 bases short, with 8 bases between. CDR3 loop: CASSRVTSGNTIYF. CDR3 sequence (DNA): TGTGCCAGTAGTCGTGTGACCTCTGGAAACACCATATATTTT.

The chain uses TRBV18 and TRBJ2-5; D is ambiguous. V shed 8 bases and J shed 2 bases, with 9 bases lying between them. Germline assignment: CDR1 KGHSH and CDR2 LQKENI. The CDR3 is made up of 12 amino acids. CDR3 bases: TGTGCCAGCGCTTATGATCAAGAGACCCAGTACTTC. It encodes CASAYDQETQYF.

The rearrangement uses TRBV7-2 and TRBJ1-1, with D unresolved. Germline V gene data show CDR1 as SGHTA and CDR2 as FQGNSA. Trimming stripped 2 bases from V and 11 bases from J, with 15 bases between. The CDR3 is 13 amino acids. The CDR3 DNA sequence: TGTGCCAGCAGCTTATACAGAACTCACTGGGCTTTCTTT. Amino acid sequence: CASSLYRTHWAFF.

This chain's CDR3 is CASSPPVLGGYEQYF. The CDR3 DNA reads as TGTGCCAGCTCACCACCGGTTCTAGGGGGCTACGAGCAGTACTTC. The rearrangement links TRBV18 to TRBJ2-7, with a possible D match to TRBD1 (6 bases). The CDR3 contains 15 residues. The germline V gene encodes CDR1 KGHSH and CDR2 LQKENI. Trimming removed 0 bases at V and 3 bases at J, with 12 bases between.

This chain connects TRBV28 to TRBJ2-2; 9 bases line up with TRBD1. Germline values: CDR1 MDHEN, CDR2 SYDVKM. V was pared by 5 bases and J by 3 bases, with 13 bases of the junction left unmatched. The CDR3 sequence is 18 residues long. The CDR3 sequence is CASSHGTGSKAYTGELFF. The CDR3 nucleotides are TGTGCCAGCAGTCACGGGACAGGGAGTAAGGCGTACACCGGGGAGCTGTTTTTT.

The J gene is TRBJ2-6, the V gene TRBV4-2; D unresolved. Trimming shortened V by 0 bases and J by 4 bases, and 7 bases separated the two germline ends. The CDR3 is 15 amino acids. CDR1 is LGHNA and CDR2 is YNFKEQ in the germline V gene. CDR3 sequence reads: CASSQDGPGANVLTF. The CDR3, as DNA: TGTGCCAGCAGCCAAGATGGGCCAGGGGCCAACGTCCTGACTTTC.

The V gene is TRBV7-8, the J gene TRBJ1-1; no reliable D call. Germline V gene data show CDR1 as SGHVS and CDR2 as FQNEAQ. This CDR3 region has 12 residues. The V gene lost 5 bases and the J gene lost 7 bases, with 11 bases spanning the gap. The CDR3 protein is CASSLDGLEAFF. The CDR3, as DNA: TGTGCCAGCAGCCTCGACGGACTTGAAGCTTTCTTT.

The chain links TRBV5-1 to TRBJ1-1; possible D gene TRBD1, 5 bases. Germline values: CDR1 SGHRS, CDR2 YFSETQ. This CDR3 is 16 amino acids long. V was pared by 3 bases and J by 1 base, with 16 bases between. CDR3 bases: TGCGCCAGCAGCTCGCAACCAACGGACACGAACACTGAAGCTTTCTTT. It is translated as CASSSQPTDTNTEAFF.

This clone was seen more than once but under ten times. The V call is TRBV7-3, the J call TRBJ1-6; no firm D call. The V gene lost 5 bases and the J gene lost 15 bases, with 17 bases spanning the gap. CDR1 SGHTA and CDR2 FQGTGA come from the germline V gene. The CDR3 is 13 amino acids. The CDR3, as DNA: TGTGCCAGCAGCCCCGGACCGTTTGATCTCCTCCACTTT. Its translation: CASSPGPFDLLHF.

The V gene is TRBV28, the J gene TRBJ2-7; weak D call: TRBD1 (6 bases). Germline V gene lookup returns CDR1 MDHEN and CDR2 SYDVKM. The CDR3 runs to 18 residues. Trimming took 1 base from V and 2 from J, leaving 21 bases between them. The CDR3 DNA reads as TGTGCCAGCAGTTTATCCCCACAGGGCCCCGTAGTTACCTACGAGCAGTACTTC. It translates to CASSLSPQGPVVTYEQYF.

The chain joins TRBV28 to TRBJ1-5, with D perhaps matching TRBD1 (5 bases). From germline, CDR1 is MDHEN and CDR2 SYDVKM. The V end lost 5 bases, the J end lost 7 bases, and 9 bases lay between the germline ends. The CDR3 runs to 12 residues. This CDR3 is CASSTGEQPQHF. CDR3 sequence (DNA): TGTGCCAGCAGTACGGGGGAACAGCCCCAGCATTTT.

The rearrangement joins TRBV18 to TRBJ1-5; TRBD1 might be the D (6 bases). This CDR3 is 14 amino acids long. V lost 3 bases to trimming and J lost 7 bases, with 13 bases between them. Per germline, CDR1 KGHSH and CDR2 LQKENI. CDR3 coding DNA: TGTGCCAGCTCACCCCGTGGGGGCGACCAGCCCCAGCATTTT. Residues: CASSPRGGDQPQHF.

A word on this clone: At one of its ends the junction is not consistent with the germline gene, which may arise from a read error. The chain's CDR3 is CASTKTDNHPQHF. In DNA form, the CDR3 reads TGTGCCAGTACAAAGACCGATAATCATCCCCAGCATTTT. This chain uses TRBV19 with TRBJ1-5; D unclear. CDR1 LNHDA and CDR2 SQIVND come from the germline V gene (reference sequence). The CDR3 spans 13 residues.